The T cell receptor (beta chain) described here comes from a study of graft-versus-host responses after intestinal transplantation. Regarding the study as a whole: GvH clones were found in recipient marrow; some appeared first in ileum or blood.

This clone is a singleton in its sample. Its antigen is still unknown. Some clones are missing from TCRdb's copy, which holds only in-frame ones; the method was immunoSEQ multiplex PCR. The sample lists 90,000 to 130,000 clones; over 85% were seen once. V gave up 0 bases and J gave up 4 bases, with 17 bases separating them. The CDR3 contains 17 residues. Per the germline V gene, CDR1 is SGHDN and CDR2 is FVKESK. The material was unstimulated CD8+ T cells sorted from spleen or lymph node cells, obtained before intestinal transplant. The chain links TRBV14 to TRBJ2-3; perhaps TRBD1 as D (6 bases). This TCR derives from a human donor who received an intestinal transplant. The DNA for the CDR3 is TGTGCCAGCAGCCAAGATTGGGGGCCCGGATTGGCAGATACGCAGTATTTT. Amino acids: CASSQDWGPGLADTQYF.